The clone carrying this TCR beta chain has just a few counts. MiXCR, applied by TCRdb to the RT-PCR reads, yields one record per CDR3 protein. This table has about 680,000 distinct CDR3 sequences, 14% appearing once. This clonotype originated in a female donor in good health, serving as a healthy control. Sequences were obtained from memory CD4+ T cells from blood.

CDR3 amino acids: CASSLRQEYNEQFF. The DNA for the CDR3 is TGTGCCAGCAGCTTAAGGCAGGAGTACAATGAGCAGTTCTTC. The chain employs TRBV7-3 and TRBJ2-1; D ambiguous. The CDR3 is 14 amino acids. Germline V gene sequence: CDR1 SGHTA, CDR2 FQGTGA. V lost 1 base, J lost 4 bases, and 8 bases lay in between.